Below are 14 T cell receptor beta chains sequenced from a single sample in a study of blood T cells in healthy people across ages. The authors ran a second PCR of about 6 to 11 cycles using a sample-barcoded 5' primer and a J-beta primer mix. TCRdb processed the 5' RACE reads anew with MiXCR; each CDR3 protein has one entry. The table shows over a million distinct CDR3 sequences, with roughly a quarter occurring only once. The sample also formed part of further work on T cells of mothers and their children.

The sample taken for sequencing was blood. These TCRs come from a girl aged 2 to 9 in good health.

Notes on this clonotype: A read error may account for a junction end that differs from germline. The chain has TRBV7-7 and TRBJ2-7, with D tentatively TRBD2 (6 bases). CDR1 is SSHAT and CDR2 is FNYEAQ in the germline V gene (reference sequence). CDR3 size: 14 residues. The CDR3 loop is CASSLTWEAYEQYF. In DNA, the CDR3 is TGTGCTAGCAGCCTAACATGGGAGGCCTACGAGCAGTACTTC.

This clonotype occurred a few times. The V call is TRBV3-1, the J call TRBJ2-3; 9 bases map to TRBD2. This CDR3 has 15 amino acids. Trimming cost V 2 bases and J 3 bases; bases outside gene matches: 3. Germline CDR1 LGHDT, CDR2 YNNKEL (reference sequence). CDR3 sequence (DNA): TGTGCCAGCAGCCAAAGCGGGAGGCGGACAGATACGCAGTATTTT. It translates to CASSQSGRRTDTQYF.

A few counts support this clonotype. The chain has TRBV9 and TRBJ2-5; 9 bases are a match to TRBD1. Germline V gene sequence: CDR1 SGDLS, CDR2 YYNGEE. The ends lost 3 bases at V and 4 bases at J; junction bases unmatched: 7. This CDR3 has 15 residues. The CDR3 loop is CASSGPTGGGETQYF. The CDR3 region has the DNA TGTGCCAGCAGCGGACCAACAGGGGGCGGAGAGACCCAGTACTTC.

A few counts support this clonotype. CDR3 region: CASGIGWGYNEQFF. The CDR3 DNA reads TGTGCCAGCGGAATCGGGTGGGGATACAATGAGCAGTTCTTC. This rearrangement joins TRBV11-2 to TRBJ2-1; D unresolved. The germline V and J ends were trimmed by 8 bases and 4 bases, with 15 bases remaining between them. Looked up from germline, CDR1 is SGHAT and CDR2 is FQNNGV. The CDR3 has 14 amino acids.

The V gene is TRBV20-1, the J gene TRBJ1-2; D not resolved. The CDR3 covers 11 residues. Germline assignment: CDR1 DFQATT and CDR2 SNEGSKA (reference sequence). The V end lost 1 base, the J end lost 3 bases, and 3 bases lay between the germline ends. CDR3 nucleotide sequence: TGCAGTGCTAGAGGAGACTATGGCTACACCTTC. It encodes CSARGDYGYTF.

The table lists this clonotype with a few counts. CDR3 residues: CASTPAGGEQFF. The CDR3 DNA reads as TGTGCCAGCACTCCGGCGGGTGGCGAGCAGTTCTTC. The rearrangement joins TRBV12-3 or TRBV12-4 to TRBJ2-5, with a tentative D call TRBD2 (5 bases). The tail of the sequence fits TRBJ2-1 better, so the J call may be wrong. The length of the CDR3 is 12 residues.

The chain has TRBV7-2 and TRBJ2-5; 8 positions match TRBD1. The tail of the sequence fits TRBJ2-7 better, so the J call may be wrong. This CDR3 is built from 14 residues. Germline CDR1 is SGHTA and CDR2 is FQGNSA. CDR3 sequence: CASSLSTGDYEQYF. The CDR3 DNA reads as TGTGCCAGCAGCTTATCGACAGGGGACTACGAGCAGTACTTC.

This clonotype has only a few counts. DNA of the CDR3: TGTGCCAGCAGCTTAGGGACTAGCGGGAGGGATACGCAGTATTTT. This codes for CASSLGTSGRDTQYF. The V and J genes are TRBV7-3 and TRBJ2-3, with TRBD2 matching over 15 bases. With 2 bases clipped from V and 6 bases from J, the junction kept 0 bases outside the gene matches. Looked up from germline, CDR1 is SGHTA and CDR2 is FQGTGA. The CDR3 covers 15 residues.

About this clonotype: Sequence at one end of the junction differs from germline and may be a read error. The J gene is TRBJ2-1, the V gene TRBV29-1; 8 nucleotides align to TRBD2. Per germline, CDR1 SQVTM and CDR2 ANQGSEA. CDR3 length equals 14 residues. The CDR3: CSVEASGSSEEQSF. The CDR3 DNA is TGCAGCGTTGAGGCCAGCGGGAGCTCTGAGGAGCAGTCCTTC.

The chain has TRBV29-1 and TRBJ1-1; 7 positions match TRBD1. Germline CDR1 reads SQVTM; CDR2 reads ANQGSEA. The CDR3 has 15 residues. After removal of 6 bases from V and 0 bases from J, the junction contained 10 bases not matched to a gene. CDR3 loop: CSVSVRGRLNTEAFF. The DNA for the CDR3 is TGCAGCGTCTCTGTAAGGGGGCGCCTGAACACTGAAGCTTTCTTT.

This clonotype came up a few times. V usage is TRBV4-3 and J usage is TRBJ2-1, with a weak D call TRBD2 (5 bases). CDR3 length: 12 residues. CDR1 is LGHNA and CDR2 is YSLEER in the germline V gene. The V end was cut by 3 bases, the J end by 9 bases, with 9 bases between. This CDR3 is CASSHKGLEQFF. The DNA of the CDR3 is TGCGCCAGCAGCCACAAAGGACTTGAGCAGTTCTTC.

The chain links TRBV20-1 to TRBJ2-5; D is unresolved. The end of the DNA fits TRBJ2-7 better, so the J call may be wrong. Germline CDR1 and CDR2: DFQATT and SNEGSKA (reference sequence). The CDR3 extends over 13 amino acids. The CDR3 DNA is TGCAGTGCCCTGGAAGGCGAATCCTACGAGCAGTACTTC. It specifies CSALEGESYEQYF.

The chain's CDR3 is CASSLGEGASSYEQYF. Here the CDR3 DNA reads TGTGCCAGCAGCTTAGGGGAGGGGGCGAGTTCCTACGAGCAGTACTTC. This chain connects TRBV7-9 to TRBJ2-5, with D perhaps being TRBD1 or TRBD2 (7 bases each). The assigned J gene may be wrong: the sequence end matches TRBJ2-7 better. The CDR3 has 16 residues. Per germline, CDR1 SEHNR and CDR2 FQNEAQ (reference sequence).

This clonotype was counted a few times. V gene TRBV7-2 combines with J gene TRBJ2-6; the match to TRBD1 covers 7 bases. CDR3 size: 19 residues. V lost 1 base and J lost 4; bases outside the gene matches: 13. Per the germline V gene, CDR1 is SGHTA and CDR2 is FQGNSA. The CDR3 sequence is CASSLDRDSIFPGANVLTF. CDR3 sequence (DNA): TGTGCCAGCAGCTTAGACCGGGACAGCATTTTCCCGGGGGCCAACGTCCTGACTTTC.